The 31 T cell receptor beta chains below all came from one sample that was sequenced in a study of blood T cell repertoires in COVID-19. Assay: immunoSEQ multiplex PCR; the TCRdb copy retains only in-frame clones and omits some. The repertoire consists of about 130,000 clones, with over 75% occurring once and the leading ten covering 17%. Material for sequencing was peripheral blood. These receptors originate from a man aged 25-40 years with COVID-19, enrolled during active disease.

The chain is built from TRBV10-2 and TRBJ2-2; 7 nucleotides match TRBD1. This CDR3 comprises 15 residues. The ends lost 6 bases at V and 2 bases at J; junction bases unmatched: 6. Germline values: CDR1 WSHSY, CDR2 SAAADI. Here the CDR3 reads CASSKGTANTGELFF. The DNA for the CDR3 is TGCGCCAGCAGCAAAGGGACAGCCAACACCGGGGAGCTGTTTTTT.

The chain is built from TRBV5-1 and TRBJ2-3; weak D call: TRBD1 (5 bases). Trimming took off 4 bases at V and 1 base at J, with 13 bases between the two ends. This CDR3 region has 15 residues. The germline V gene encodes CDR1 SGHRS and CDR2 YFSETQ. The chain's CDR3 is CASSPLVGGTDTQYF. The CDR3 DNA is TGCGCCAGCAGCCCCCTTGTAGGGGGCACAGATACGCAGTATTTT.

The chain joins TRBV28 to TRBJ2-7; TRBD1 matches at 8 bases. V lost 4 bases to trimming and J lost 3 bases; unmatched junction nucleotides: 11. This CDR3 has 16 residues. Germline V lookup: CDR1 MDHEN, CDR2 SYDVKM. The DNA of the CDR3 is TGTGCCAGCAGTTCCACCGCCGGGACAGGACTCTACGAGCAGTACTTC. Residues: CASSSTAGTGLYEQYF.

As to this clone: A read error may be the cause here, since a much bigger clone is one base away. Different DNA sequences within this sample yield the same CDR3. The chain combines TRBV4-1 with TRBJ2-3, with 14 bases fitting TRBD2. The CDR3 runs 16 residues. Germline trimming cut 4 bases from V and 0 bases from J; bases unmatched to any gene: 0. CDR1 and CDR2 (germline): MGHRA, YSYEKL. CDR3 bases: TGCGCCAGCAGCCGACTAGCGGGGGGGAGCACAGATACGCAGTATTTT. It translates to CASSRLAGGSTDTQYF.

The chain joins TRBV28 to TRBJ2-7; 11 nucleotides match TRBD1. Trimming cost V 6 bases and J 6 bases; bases outside gene matches: 4. The CDR3 totals 13 residues. Per germline, CDR1 MDHEN and CDR2 SYDVKM. CDR3 in DNA: TGTGCCAGCAGGGGACAGGGGGAAGCCGAGCAGTACTTC. Translated, it gives CASRGQGEAEQYF.

This clone has more than one count but fewer than ten. The chain couples TRBV5-4 to TRBJ2-7; 9 bases line up with TRBD1. CDR3 length: 13 amino acids. V lost 3 bases and J lost 3; bases outside the gene matches: 1. The germline CDR1 and CDR2 sequences are SGHNT and YYREEE (reference sequence). In DNA form, the CDR3 reads TGTGCCAGCAGCTCGGGACAGGGCTACGAGCAGTACTTC. Translation: CASSSGQGYEQYF.

This chain joins TRBV12-5 and TRBJ2-5, with D possibly matching TRBD2 (6 bases). CDR1 LGHNT and CDR2 FRNRAP come from the germline V gene. The V gene lost 2 bases and the J gene lost 5 bases, with 15 bases spanning the gap. The CDR3 sequence is 15 residues long. CDR3 DNA: TGTGCTAGTGGTTTGACCGGGACCGCGGGGGAGACCCAGTACTTC. It translates to CASGLTGTAGETQYF.

The genes are TRBV2 and TRBJ1-1; D may be TRBD1 (5 bases). Germline V gives CDR1 SNHLY, CDR2 FYNNEI. The CDR3 is 14 amino acids. Trimming pared 4 bases from V and 6 bases from J, leaving 15 bases between. The CDR3 here is CASSGGREGAEAFF. For the CDR3, the DNA is TGTGCCAGCAGTGGGGGCAGGGAGGGCGCTGAAGCTTTCTTT.

The rearrangement links TRBV7-9 to TRBJ1-2; weak D call: TRBD1 (5 bases). Germline CDR1 reads SEHNR; CDR2 reads FQNEAQ (reference sequence). The ends were cut back, 5 bases at V and 8 bases at J, with 12 bases in the middle. This CDR3 has 12 residues. CDR3 sequence (DNA): TGTGCCAGCAGCAGGGACGGTTACGGCTACACCTTC. This translates into CASSRDGYGYTF.

This clone was seen a few times. The chain recombines TRBV5-5 with TRBJ2-5, with TRBD1 matching over 7 bases. V shed 3 bases and J 0 bases; nucleotides not matched to a gene: 5. The CDR3 spans 15 residues. CDR1 and CDR2 from the germline V gene are SGHKS and YYEKEE (reference sequence). The CDR3 DNA reads TGTGCCAGCAGCTCGGGACAGTCGTACCAAGAGACCCAGTACTTC. Translation: CASSSGQSYQETQYF.

The CDR3 here is CASSPGTVYGYTF. CDR3 DNA sequence: TGTGCCAGCAGTCCTGGGACAGTCTATGGCTACACCTTC. The chain has TRBV12-3 or TRBV12-4 and TRBJ1-2; 7 bases line up with TRBD1. Trimming cost V 5 bases and J 4 bases; bases outside gene matches: 4. The CDR3 is made up of 13 amino acids.

The V call is TRBV5-1, the J call TRBJ2-7, with 7 bases aligning to TRBD1. V shed 0 bases and J 3 bases; nucleotides not matched to a gene: 6. The CDR3 totals 15 residues. CDR1 is SGHRS and CDR2 is YFSETQ in the germline V gene. Here the CDR3 reads CASSLDQGVGYEQYF. CDR3 in DNA: TGCGCCAGCAGCTTGGACCAGGGGGTAGGCTACGAGCAGTACTTC.

This rearrangement joins TRBV11-3 to TRBJ2-3; D might be TRBD2 (5 bases). V lost 2 bases, J lost 1 base, and 13 bases lay in between. CDR3 size: 16 residues. The germline V gene encodes CDR1 SGHNT and CDR2 YENEEA. The CDR3 DNA is TGTGCCAGCAGCTTACCTAGGGCCGGGGGCACAGATACGCAGTATTTT. Translation gives CASSLPRAGGTDTQYF. Full variable domain (missing parts from reference TRBV11-3 and TRBJ2-3): EAGVVQSPRYKIIEKKQPVAFWCNPISGHNTLYWYLQNLGQGPELLIRYENEEAVDDSQLPKDRFSAERLKGVDSTLKIQPAELGDSAVYLCASSLPRAGGTDTQYFGPGTRLTVL.

The V call is TRBV7-8, the J call TRBJ1-5; D is unresolved. CDR3 length equals 15 residues. Germline V gene sequence: CDR1 SGHVS, CDR2 FQNEAQ. V was shortened by 3 bases and J by 11 bases, with 20 bases between the two germline ends. CDR3 sequence reads: CASSLGSPNLRTQHF. As DNA, the CDR3 is TGTGCCAGCAGCTTGGGCAGCCCGAACCTCCGGACCCAGCATTTT.

V is TRBV30 and J is TRBJ1-3; D is unresolved. V shed 5 bases and J shed 3 bases, with 14 bases lying between them. The CDR3 runs 14 residues. Germline lookup yields CDR1 GTSNPN and CDR2 SVGIG (reference sequence). CDR3: CAWDRRRYGNTIYF. The CDR3 DNA is TGTGCCTGGGACCGGAGACGGTATGGAAACACCATATATTTT.

V is TRBV5-5 and J is TRBJ1-5; 9 bases match TRBD1. The length of the CDR3 is 18 residues. J lost 0 bases, V lost 4 bases, and 11 bases had no gene match. The germline gives CDR1 SGHKS, CDR2 YYEKEE (reference sequence). For the CDR3, the DNA is TGTGCCAGCAGCCGTGTCCCGGGACAGGGTACTAGCAATCAGCCCCAGCATTTT. This translates into CASSRVPGQGTSNQPQHF.

The J gene is TRBJ2-7, the V gene TRBV6-1; 7 bases fit TRBD2. The germline CDR1 and CDR2 sequences are MNHNS and SASEGT. The V gene end was trimmed by 4 bases and the J gene end by 5 bases; junction bases not matched to a gene: 14. The CDR3 extends over 16 amino acids. In nucleotides, the CDR3 is TGTGCCAGCAGTGGACCCACCGGGACTATGATCCACGAGCAGTACTTC. Translating it yields CASSGPTGTMIHEQYF.

The J gene is TRBJ1-2, the V gene TRBV4-3; D unresolved. CDR1 is LGHNA and CDR2 is YSLEER in the germline V gene. The germline V and J ends were trimmed by 1 base and 3 bases, with 12 bases remaining between them. The CDR3 extends over 15 amino acids. CDR3 loop: CASSQGPPEDYGYTF. The CDR3 nucleotides read TGCGCCAGCAGCCAAGGCCCCCCAGAGGACTATGGCTACACCTTC.

The rearrangement uses TRBV19 and TRBJ1-2; D might be TRBD1 (6 bases). Germline-derived CDR1 and CDR2 are LNHDA and SQIVND (reference sequence). V dropped 3 bases and J dropped 6 bases, with 17 bases sitting between them. The CDR3 sequence is 15 residues long. As DNA, the CDR3 is TGTGCCAGTAGTATTCAAGAGACAGGAGCGGATGGCTACACCTTC. Its protein is CASSIQETGADGYTF.

The chain links TRBV19 to TRBJ2-2; TRBD1 matches at 7 bases. The V gene end was trimmed by 8 bases and the J gene end by 6 bases; junction bases not matched to a gene: 6. Germline V gene data show CDR1 as LNHDA and CDR2 as SQIVND (reference sequence). The CDR3 covers 13 residues. The DNA for the CDR3 is TGTGCCAGTGCCGACAGGGTTGCCGGGGAGCTGTTTTTT. Protein sequence: CASADRVAGELFF.

The V gene is TRBV7-9, the J gene TRBJ2-5; D perhaps matches TRBD2 (7 bases). V was shortened by 7 bases and J by 9 bases, with 21 bases between the two germline ends. The CDR3 loop spans 14 amino acids. Germline lookup yields CDR1 SEHNR and CDR2 FQNEAQ (reference sequence). The CDR3 coding sequence is TGTGCCAGCACCCCTGGGCGGGGGCCCAGGGCCCAGTACTTC. Residues: CASTPGRGPRAQYF.

The chain employs TRBV2 and TRBJ2-5; maybe TRBD2 (6 bases). Between the trimmed V and J ends, which lost 6 bases and 3 bases, there was a span of 11 bases. Germline V gene data show CDR1 as SNHLY and CDR2 as FYNNEI. There are 13 residues in the CDR3. DNA for the CDR3: TGTGCCAGCAGCGAGCGGGTCGAAGAGACCCAGTACTTC. It codes for CASSERVEETQYF.

This clone was counted ten times or more. V and J are TRBV19 and TRBJ1-5; 10 bases line up with TRBD1. CDR1 and CDR2 from the germline V gene are LNHDA and SQIVND (reference sequence). After removal of 4 bases from V and 2 bases from J, the junction contained 8 bases not matched to a gene. The CDR3 runs to 17 residues. The CDR3 DNA reads TGTGCCAGTAGTAGATTACCGACAGGGGGCCGCAATCAGCCCCAGCATTTT. This codes for CASSRLPTGGRNQPQHF.

This clone was found once. The chain has TRBV6-2 or TRBV6-3 and TRBJ1-5, with TRBD1 identical over 8 bases. There are 18 residues in the CDR3. The trim removed 6 bases at V and 0 bases at J, leaving 13 bases unmatched. CDR1 and CDR2 (germline): MNHEY, SVGEGT. In DNA form, the CDR3 reads TGTGCCAGCAGCTCCAAAACCCGGACAGGGAATAGCAATCAGCCCCAGCATTTT. Residues: CASSSKTRTGNSNQPQHF.

CDR3 DNA sequence: TGTGCCAGCAGTTATGACATTCTCGGTGGCTACACCTTC. Translated, it gives CASSYDILGGYTF. The genes are TRBV6-5 and TRBJ1-2, with no clear D. Germline lookup yields CDR1 MNHEY and CDR2 SVGAGI. The CDR3 has 13 residues. V lost 3 bases, J lost 7 bases, and 12 bases lay in between.

The chain employs TRBV11-3 and TRBJ2-1; D call uncertain. Germline V CDR1 and CDR2: SGHNT, YENEEA. This CDR3 contains 14 residues. V dropped 1 base and J dropped 5 bases, with 9 bases sitting between them. Here the CDR3 reads CASSLVPEHNEQFF. CDR3 DNA: TGTGCCAGCAGCTTAGTCCCGGAGCACAATGAGCAGTTCTTC.

This clone was recorded only once. The chain carries TRBV28 and TRBJ2-7, with D maybe TRBD1 (6 bases). Germline CDR1 reads MDHEN; CDR2 reads SYDVKM. V lost 6 bases, J lost 5 bases, and 11 bases lay in between. The CDR3 has 12 amino acids. This CDR3 is CASSQDSNEQYF. In DNA, the CDR3 is TGTGCCAGCAGCCAGGACAGTAACGAGCAGTACTTC.

V gene TRBV11-2 combines with J gene TRBJ2-1, with TRBD2 matching 10 bases. Germline CDR1 and CDR2: SGHAT and FQNNGV. The CDR3 length is 19 residues. After removal of 7 bases from V and 0 bases from J, the junction contained 15 bases not matched to a gene. The CDR3 coding sequence is TGTGCCAGCACCCGCTTGGCTAGCGGGGGTGCTAGCTCCTACAATGAGCAGTTCTTC. Its translation: CASTRLASGGASSYNEQFF.

The chain recombines TRBV11-3 with TRBJ2-1, with 8 bases matching TRBD2. The CDR3 length is 14 residues. Germline loops: CDR1 SGHNT, CDR2 YENEEA. The trim removed 4 bases at V and 9 bases at J, leaving 8 bases unmatched. For the CDR3, the DNA is TGTGCCAGCAGCTCCCCGAGCGGGAGAAGTGAGCAGTTCTTC. It translates to CASSSPSGRSEQFF.

The chain carries TRBV28 and TRBJ1-5; no firm D call. V lost 6 bases and J 0 bases, leaving 15 bases between the germline ends. This CDR3 is 16 amino acids long. CDR1 and CDR2 (germline): MDHEN, SYDVKM. CDR3 sequence reads: CASSSTQVGSNQPQHF. The CDR3, as DNA: TGTGCCAGCAGCTCCACGCAGGTTGGTAGCAATCAGCCCCAGCATTTT.

V gene TRBV7-9 combines with J gene TRBJ2-2, with a possible D match to TRBD1 (6 bases). The germline V gene encodes CDR1 SEHNR and CDR2 FQNEAQ (reference sequence). Between the trimmed V and J ends, which lost 4 bases and 8 bases, there was a span of 29 bases. This CDR3 comprises 19 residues. The CDR3 bases are TGTGCCAGCAGCTACAAGCTGACAGGACCCATGCTTATCTATGGGGAGCTGTTTTTT. Translated: CASSYKLTGPMLIYGELFF.